The 9 T cell receptor beta chains below come from one sample, sequenced in a study of early T cells in non-severe SARS-CoV-2 infection. TCRdb reprocessed the 5' RACE reads with MiXCR, giving one entry per CDR3 protein. The table includes tens of thousands of distinct CDR3 sequences, around 6% detected once. Sequencing used whole blood. The source of these receptors is an adult who was a healthcare worker with PCR-confirmed SARS-CoV-2 infection or an uninfected control (not recorded which).

This clonotype was detected many times. The chain recombines TRBV2 with TRBJ1-5; 7 positions agree with TRBD1. CDR1 is SNHLY and CDR2 is FYNNEI in the germline V gene. Losses at the gene ends were 6 bases for V and 7 bases for J; bases not matched to a gene: 9. This CDR3 has 14 amino acids. The CDR3 loop reads CASRTGPSTQPQHF. The CDR3 DNA reads as TGTGCCAGCAGGACAGGGCCCTCGACCCAGCCCCAGCATTTT.

This clonotype was seen many times. The CDR3 here is CASSLVLAGGTDTQYF. The CDR3 DNA is TGTGCCAGCAGCTTGGTCCTAGCGGGAGGCACAGATACGCAGTATTTT. The rearrangement joins TRBV5-5 to TRBJ2-3, with 10 positions matching TRBD2. With V trimmed by 0 bases and J by 1 base, 2 bases remained unmatched. CDR3 length equals 16 residues. Per the germline V gene, CDR1 is SGHKS and CDR2 is YYEKEE (reference sequence).

This clonotype was found a few times. The chain carries TRBV10-3 and TRBJ1-1, with D hard to call. Germline assignment: CDR1 ENHRY and CDR2 SYGVKD. Trimming stripped 2 bases from V and 1 base from J, with 5 bases between. The CDR3 covers 13 residues. The CDR3 DNA sequence: TGTGCCATCAGTGAGCTGGAGAACACTGAAGCTTTCTTT. Its protein is CAISELENTEAFF.

This clonotype was seen at least ten times. V gene TRBV5-6 combines with J gene TRBJ1-5; D unclear. Trimming removed 4 bases at V and 7 bases at J, with 9 bases between. The CDR3 is 12 amino acids. Germline V gene lookup returns CDR1 SGHDT and CDR2 YYEEEE. The CDR3 sequence: CASSNYSQPQHF. The CDR3 DNA is TGTGCCAGCAGCAATTACAGCCAGCCCCAGCATTTT.

At least ten counts were recorded for this clonotype. The V and J genes are TRBV7-2 and TRBJ2-1, with 7 bases aligning to TRBD2. The CDR3 spans 13 residues. The V gene's germline CDR1 is SGHTA and CDR2 FQGNSA. Unmatched junction bases numbered 7, after V lost 4 bases and J lost 10 bases. This CDR3 is CASSSLFGGEQFF. CDR3 DNA: TGTGCCAGCAGCTCTCTCTTCGGGGGGGAGCAGTTCTTC.

This clonotype was seen more than once but under ten times. The chain links TRBV28 to TRBJ2-3, with a possible D match to TRBD2 (6 bases). The germline V gene encodes CDR1 MDHEN and CDR2 SYDVKM. V lost 5 bases and J lost 0, with 9 bases in between. This CDR3 has 14 amino acids. The CDR3 bases are TGTGCCAGCAGTGTCGGGGGTAGCACAGATACGCAGTATTTT. As protein: CASSVGGSTDTQYF.

This clonotype was seen many times. The chain carries TRBV12-3 or TRBV12-4 and TRBJ1-1; unclear D gene. This CDR3 is built from 13 residues. Trimming removed 5 bases at V and 3 bases at J, with 10 bases between. CDR3 loop: CASSAERYTEAFF. CDR3 nucleotide sequence: TGTGCCAGCAGTGCCGAGCGATACACTGAAGCTTTCTTT.

This clonotype came up many times. The rearrangement links TRBV30 to TRBJ2-7; D might be TRBD1 (5 bases). This CDR3 is built from 15 residues. CDR1 GTSNPN and CDR2 SVGIG come from the germline V gene (reference sequence). Trimming shortened V by 0 bases and J by 1 base, and 13 bases separated the two germline ends. DNA of the CDR3: TGTGCCTGGAGTGTTCAGGACACAGGATCCTACGAGCAGTACTTC. It specifies CAWSVQDTGSYEQYF.

This clonotype has a count of ten or more. The chain recombines TRBV3-1 with TRBJ2-3; D may be TRBD2 (6 bases). V lost 0 bases, J lost 7 bases, and 17 bases lay in between. Germline values: CDR1 LGHDT, CDR2 YNNKEL (reference sequence). The length of the CDR3 is 16 residues. In nucleotides, the CDR3 is TGTGCCAGCAGCCAAGAATCGCGGGGAGCACAGTATACGCAGTATTTT. This sequence encodes CASSQESRGAQYTQYF.